This TCR beta chain comes out of a study of shared clonotypes between healthy human individuals. Some clones are missing from TCRdb's copy, which holds only in-frame ones; the method was immunoSEQ multiplex PCR. Of about 380,000 clones in the sample, about 97% were seen once. Study-level findings and limits: Relative to clonotypes present in all four donors, those not shared had lower generation probabilities.

Comment on this clone: Its target is not known.

Sequencing was carried out using memory CD8+ T cells sorted from blood. Subset given: CD45RO+ cells pooled with CCR7-negative TemRA cells. The TCR originated in a man younger than 40 in good health.

DNA for the CDR3: TGTGCCAGCAGCCAAGCCCAAGGGGACTCTGGGGCCAACGTCCTGACTTTC. Translating gives CASSQAQGDSGANVLTF. The chain carries TRBV4-2 and TRBJ2-6; possible D gene TRBD1, 5 bases. CDR3 length: 17 amino acids. The V end lost 1 base, the J end lost 0 bases, and 10 bases lay between the germline ends. Germline CDR1 is LGHNA and CDR2 is YNFKEQ.